The 20 T cell receptor beta chains listed next were all sequenced from one sample in a study of cytomegalovirus exposure and HLA in healthy donors. The PCR was carried out with 60 Vbeta primers and 13 Jbeta primers. Libraries were prepared by immunoSEQ multiplex PCR; TCRdb keeps only in-frame clonotypes and omits some of them. The table includes around 100,000 clones, 70% to 85% detected once. Sequenced material: PBMCs. Source of these receptors: a woman aged 18-30 years in good health and CMV-seronegative.

J is TRBJ1-1 and V is TRBV11-2; D is ambiguous. Trimming shortened V by 5 bases and J by 1 base, and 8 bases separated the two germline ends. CDR1 and CDR2 from the germline V gene are SGHAT and FQNNGV. The CDR3 runs to 13 residues. CDR3 residues: CASSPYSNTEAFF. The CDR3 region has the DNA TGTGCCAGCAGCCCTTACTCGAACACTGAAGCTTTCTTT.

V and J are TRBV7-2 and TRBJ1-4, with D perhaps matching TRBD1 (6 bases). Germline V gene sequence: CDR1 SGHTA, CDR2 FQGNSA. Trimming stripped 2 bases from V and 2 bases from J, with 12 bases between. The CDR3 extends over 16 amino acids. Here the CDR3 reads CASSLLTGLTNEKLFF. Written as DNA, the CDR3 is TGTGCCAGCAGCTTATTGACAGGCCTGACTAATGAAAAACTGTTTTTT.

The rearrangement uses TRBV6-1 and TRBJ2-3, with TRBD2 as a possible D gene (6 bases). V lost 0 bases, J lost 3 bases, and 16 bases lay in between. This CDR3 contains 17 residues. CDR1 is MNHNS, CDR2 SASEGT, per germline. As DNA, the CDR3 is TGTGCCAGCAGTGAAGCGGGGGAGGCCTTCGGGACAGATACGCAGTATTTT. It codes for CASSEAGEAFGTDTQYF.

The chain uses TRBV6-1 and TRBJ2-5; 7 positions match TRBD1. Trimming took 7 bases from V and 2 from J; bases not matched to a gene: 10. Germline V gives CDR1 MNHNS, CDR2 SASEGT. This CDR3 comprises 15 residues. CDR3 sequence reads: CASTMTGTSQETQYF. The DNA of the CDR3 is TGTGCCAGCACCATGACAGGGACCTCTCAAGAGACCCAGTACTTC.

This chain uses TRBV7-9 with TRBJ2-5; 8 bases are shared with TRBD1. CDR3 size: 14 residues. The germline CDR1 and CDR2 sequences are SEHNR and FQNEAQ (reference sequence). V shed 4 bases and J 6 bases; nucleotides not matched to a gene: 7. This CDR3 reads CASSSADREKTQYF. DNA of the CDR3: TGTGCCAGCAGCTCCGCGGACAGGGAAAAGACCCAGTACTTC.

The J gene is TRBJ2-3, the V gene TRBV6-5, with 9 bases fitting TRBD1. Germline V gives CDR1 MNHEY, CDR2 SVGAGI. After removal of 5 bases from V and 4 bases from J, the junction contained 7 bases not matched to a gene. This CDR3 is 15 amino acids long. This CDR3 is CASSQRTGAADTQYF. CDR3 nucleotides: TGTGCCAGCAGTCAGCGGACAGGGGCGGCAGATACGCAGTATTTT.

The chain carries TRBV6-1 and TRBJ2-3; D may be TRBD1 (8 bases). This CDR3 has 16 residues. Germline CDR1 and CDR2: MNHNS and SASEGT. Trimming stripped 2 bases from V and 1 base from J, with 13 bases between. The CDR3 reads CASSESGGQGTDTQYF. The CDR3 nucleotides read TGTGCCAGCAGTGAATCGGGGGGACAGGGCACAGATACGCAGTATTTT.

The rearrangement links TRBV7-2 to TRBJ1-1, with a weak D call TRBD1 (5 bases). The germline V gene has CDR1 SGHTA and CDR2 FQGNSA. Trimming removed 3 bases from V and 5 bases from J, with 13 bases in between. The length of the CDR3 is 14 residues. This chain's CDR3 is CASSFPGGVTEAFF. Here the CDR3 DNA reads TGTGCCAGCAGCTTCCCGGGGGGAGTGACTGAAGCTTTCTTT.

The V gene is TRBV28, the J gene TRBJ1-1; D ambiguous. Germline lookup yields CDR1 MDHEN and CDR2 SYDVKM. This CDR3 has 10 residues. V was clipped by 8 bases and J by 5 bases, with 6 bases between them. CDR3: CASPRTEAFF. As DNA, the CDR3 is TGTGCCAGCCCCCGGACTGAAGCTTTCTTT.

This chain uses TRBV19 with TRBJ2-3; 10 positions match TRBD1. CDR3 length equals 18 residues. The V gene's germline CDR1 is LNHDA and CDR2 SQIVND (reference sequence). With V trimmed by 6 bases and J by 3 bases, 15 bases remained unmatched. CDR3 residues: CASSPGTGVPRGTDTQYF. As DNA, the CDR3 is TGTGCCAGTAGCCCTGGGACAGGGGTACCCCGGGGGACAGATACGCAGTATTTT.

The chain uses TRBV7-9 and TRBJ2-7, with 11 positions matching TRBD1. The CDR3 totals 15 residues. The V segment lost 5 bases and the J segment 4 bases; nucleotides outside the gene matches: 7. Germline CDR1 reads SEHNR; CDR2 reads FQNEAQ (reference sequence). The CDR3 reads CASSVPGQGVYEQYF. The DNA of the CDR3 is TGTGCCAGCAGCGTGCCGGGACAGGGGGTGTACGAGCAGTACTTC.

This clone was observed a handful of times. The rearrangement joins TRBV6-1 to TRBJ2-7, with D maybe TRBD1 (5 bases). This CDR3 has 14 residues. The V gene's germline CDR1 is MNHNS and CDR2 SASEGT. V was cut by 7 bases and J by 4 bases, with 17 bases left in between. Written as DNA, the CDR3 is TGTGCCAGCATAACAGGAACAGTTACTTACGAGCAGTACTTC. It is translated as CASITGTVTYEQYF.

The rearrangement links TRBV10-1 to TRBJ1-1; D ambiguous. Germline CDR1 WNHNN, CDR2 SYGVQD (reference sequence). Between the trimmed V and J ends, which lost 2 bases and 0 bases, there was a span of 4 bases. The CDR3 length is 13 residues. CDR3 region: CASSEHLNTEAFF. The DNA of the CDR3 is TGCGCCAGCAGTGAGCACTTGAACACTGAAGCTTTCTTT.

This clone has only one observation. V and J are TRBV7-9 and TRBJ2-7; 9 bases match TRBD1. There are 14 residues in the CDR3. Trimming at V came to 8 bases and at J to 1 base, leaving 6 bases not matched to a gene. Germline assignment: CDR1 SEHNR and CDR2 FQNEAQ (reference sequence). CDR3 loop: CASSQGARSYEQYF. The DNA of the CDR3 is TGTGCCAGCTCACAGGGGGCGCGGTCCTACGAGCAGTACTTC.

The rearrangement joins TRBV30 to TRBJ1-6; the D is unclear. The CDR3 totals 20 residues. The germline V gene has CDR1 GTSNPN and CDR2 SVGIG (reference sequence). V dropped 0 bases and J dropped 0 bases, with 21 bases sitting between them. DNA of the CDR3: TGTGCCTGGAGTGTCTACGCAGAAGCCGCTAGGAGCTCCTATAATTCACCCCTCCACTTT. Encoded protein: CAWSVYAEAARSSYNSPLHF.

The rearrangement links TRBV5-8 to TRBJ2-1; 13 nucleotides agree with TRBD2. The J segment lost 2 bases and the V segment lost 4 bases, leaving 6 bases of the junction unmatched. This CDR3 is 17 amino acids long. CDR1 is SGHTS and CDR2 is YDEGEE in the germline V gene. The CDR3 DNA follows: TGTGCCAGCAGCAGACTAGCGGGGGGTGGGACCTACAATGAGCAGTTCTTC. The encoded protein is CASSRLAGGGTYNEQFF.

The CDR3 coding sequence is TGTGCCAGCGGTACAGGGGGCCATTATGGCTACACCTTC. Its protein is CASGTGGHYGYTF. The rearrangement uses TRBV25-1 and TRBJ1-2; 9 bases map to TRBD1. With 8 bases clipped from V and 5 bases from J, the junction kept 6 bases outside the gene matches. This CDR3 is built from 13 residues. The germline V gene encodes CDR1 MGHDK and CDR2 SYGVNS.

The chain links TRBV28 to TRBJ1-3; D is undetermined. The CDR3 length is 15 residues. The germline V gene encodes CDR1 MDHEN and CDR2 SYDVKM. V shed 3 bases and J shed 0 bases, with 9 bases lying between them. CDR3 DNA: TGTGCCAGCAGTTTGGCTCAGAACTCTGGAAACACCATATATTTT. It yields the protein CASSLAQNSGNTIYF.

The gene calls are TRBV6-5 and TRBJ1-2; D is perhaps TRBD1 (6 bases). Germline values: CDR1 MNHEY, CDR2 SVGAGI. This CDR3 spans 14 amino acids. V lost 2 bases and J 2 bases, leaving 9 bases between the germline ends. The CDR3 sequence is CASSYGGGNYGYTF. For the CDR3, the DNA is TGTGCCAGCAGTTACGGGGGCGGGAACTATGGCTACACCTTC.

The CDR3 sequence is CASSLDMATPNTEAFF. The CDR3 DNA is TGTGCCAGCAGCTTGGACATGGCTACACCGAACACTGAAGCTTTCTTT. The chain has TRBV7-2 and TRBJ1-1, with D possibly being TRBD1 (5 bases). CDR1 and CDR2 (germline): SGHTA, FQGNSA. This CDR3 is built from 16 residues. V lost 3 bases, J lost 1 base, and 15 bases lay in between.